This T cell receptor (beta chain) is drawn from a study of blood T cell repertoires in COVID-19. A few counts support this clone. A read error may produce the germline difference seen at one junction end. The CDR3 totals 15 residues. In germline, CDR1 is SSHAT, CDR2 FNYEAQ (reference sequence). Sequenced by immunoSEQ multiplex PCR; TCRdb stores in-frame clones only, minus some. The sample has approximately 97,000 clones; 70% to 90% are singletons. V is TRBV7-7 and J is TRBJ2-2; weak D call: TRBD2 (6 bases). The sequence came from a man in his fifties with active COVID-19. The specimen was peripheral blood. For the CDR3, the DNA is TGTGCTAGCAGCCCAACCCCTAGCGCCCGCGGGGAGCTGTTTTTT. It codes for CASSPTPSARGELFF.